One T cell receptor beta chain is described in this entry. This clonotype showed up just a few times. What antigen it recognizes has not been identified. Base qualities are not at hand, and no much larger clone is one base apart. From cysteine to phenylalanine, the CDR3 is 15 amino acids long. Only the CDR3 portion is preserved as DNA: 45 bases, with reading frame beginning at the first base. Cut back by 2 bases and 2 bases, the V and J ends lie 9 bases apart. CDR1 and CDR2 are drawn from the germline V gene: SGHVS, FQNEAQ. The entry originates in a study of vaccination and CD4 T cells after COVID-19 (dated by TCRdb to 2022 to 2024). Study-wide context: Every convalescent patient had a positive nasal swab PCR test for SARS-CoV-2, with mild disease in nine or ten patients and severe disease in one. The spike-specific CD4+ TCR repertoire was compared before and after mRNA vaccination in approximately ten COVID-19 convalescent patients and a few infection-naive healthy vaccine recipients. Culture stimuli were overlapping spike peptide pools from SARS-CoV-2 and from the common cold coronaviruses HCoV-NL63, HCoV-OC43 and HCoV-229E. Post-COVID blood samples from convalescent patients were collected a median of about 110 days after diagnosis, with a range of 35 to 161 days. Post-vaccine blood samples were obtained a median of approximately 74 days after the second vaccine dose, with a range of roughly 13 to 250 days. Participants received two doses of either the Pfizer-BioNTech BNT162b2 vaccine (n=8) or the Moderna mRNA-1273 vaccine (n=2). As controls, cultures received a CEFX viral epitope pool (the positive control), an HIV-1 Nef peptide pool (the negative control), or no peptide at all. The convalescent cohort included six males and four females, with two Hispanic individuals, seven Caucasians, two Asians and one multiracial person. General findings and caveats noted by the study authors: Among convalescent patients, a median roughly 90% of the SARS-CoV-2-reactive clones seen after vaccination appeared only after vaccination, which suggests priming specific to the vaccine. Of the vaccine-specific clones found in convalescent patients, nearly all (304 of 307) were mono-reactive for SARS-CoV-2 spike instead of being cross-reactive with common cold coronaviruses. Relatively few convalescent patients were included in the study, and early timepoints after natural infection were not analyzed. Although the median number of SARS-CoV-2-reactive clonotypes went up from more than 20 after infection to 35 to 40 after vaccination, the increase was not significant.

Read against the paper, the sample's treatment or condition label means: approximately 10-day PBMC culture with coronavirus spike peptide pools or control peptides (ViraFEST assay). To expand antigen-specific T cells with peptide pools and then pick out the expanded clonotypes through TCR sequencing, the study relied on the ViraFEST assay. The positive SARS-CoV-2 PCR tests of the convalescent patients were dated from March to December 2020, before the Alpha, Beta and Delta variants emerged in the United States. Each well held approximately 2 million PBMCs cultured in IMDM containing roughly 5.5% human AB serum and 9 to 10 IU/ml IL-2, with 9 to 10 ug/ml peptide pools added. Half of the culture medium was replaced with fresh IL-2-containing medium on days 3 and 7. After roughly 9 days of culture, CD4+ T cells were isolated by negative selection with the EasySep CD4+ T cell isolation kit. Ficoll-Paque Plus gradient centrifugation was used to isolate PBMCs from whole blood, and the isolated PBMCs were then either used fresh or cryopreserved at -140C. Each culture condition was generally run in triplicate wells.

Library preparation employed PCR. DNA from cultured CD4+ T cells was subjected to TCR sequencing with the Oncomine TCR Beta short-read assay at the Johns Hopkins FTIC core. The QIAamp micro DNA kit was used to extract genomic DNA from the cultured CD4+ T cells. Oncomine TCR Beta libraries from cultured CD4+ T cells were pooled using unique dual indexes and sequenced on an Illumina iSeq 100. Per the authors' processing: Non-productive sequences were removed, and CDR3s not starting with C, not ending with F or W, or shorter than 7 amino acids were discarded. Antigen-specific clonotypes were identified with the MANAFEST web application by comparing peptide-stimulated wells with reference and other culture wells. To be called positive, a clone needed an FDR below 0.05, an odds ratio above 5, and a productive frequency above 0.1% in at least two of three replicate wells. Cross-reactive clonotypes were defined as significantly expanded in both SARS-CoV-2 spike wells and at least one common cold coronavirus spike condition. Using R version 3.6.1, CDR3 homology was evaluated through Levenshtein distances (stringdist) along with unrooted phylogenetic trees (ape). TCRdb took the public reads, trimmed them with fastp at Q25, ran MiXCR for clone calling and kept in-frame beta chains. CDR3 protein sequences are deduplicated, and each keeps its most common genes and DNA. The V and J calls shown here were made by TCRdb, not taken from the authors' results. Within this sample are roughly 15,000 distinct CDR3 sequences, with approximately 55% of them counted one time only. The ten top clones hold about 10% of the sample.

The sequence came from a human donor who had recovered from COVID-19. The sequence joins TRBV7-8 to TRBJ2-2; too little of a D gene remains to name it. The sequenced sample was CD4+ T cells from blood, cultured in vitro. The DNA sequence is as follows: TGTGCCAGCAGCTTAAGCCAGTATAACACCGGGGAGCTGTTTTTT. The translation is CASSLSQYNTGELFF.